The present entry profiles one T cell receptor (beta chain) with its context. The antigen is unknown. This sample was taken from a study of identical twins. Everyone who gave samples was a healthy Caucasian. Broader study findings: Monozygotic twins shared more out-of-frame TCR alpha than recombination models predicted.

Template switching created a universal primer site, and the cDNA included unique molecular identifiers. One entry per CDR3 protein results from TCRdb running MiXCR on the 5' RACE reads. The data show fewer than 550,000 distinct CDR3 sequences, roughly an eighth seen once. CDR1 and CDR2 from the germline V gene are SNHLY and FYNNEI. The CDR3 length is 17 residues. V was pared by 6 bases and J by 6 bases, with 16 bases of the junction left unmatched. This sample also belongs to another study, concerning yellow fever vaccine responses in identical twins.

The TCR sequence derives from a woman in her late teens or twenties in good health. The specimen sequenced was CD4+ T cells sorted from blood. V gene TRBV2 combines with J gene TRBJ1-2, with 10 bases lining up with TRBD1. CDR3 sequence (DNA): TGTGCCAGCAGGAAAGGGAGGACAGGGGGAGATGGTGATGGCTACACCTTC. It encodes CASRKGRTGGDGDGYTF. Drawing the rest from reference TRBV2 and TRBJ1-2, the complete variable domain is EPEVTQTPSHQVTQMGQEVILRCVPISNHLYFYWYRQILGQKVEFLVSFYNNEISEKSEIFDDQFSVERPDGSNFTLKIRSTKLEDSAMYFCASRKGRTGGDGDGYTFGSGTRLTVV.